Following are 11 T cell receptor beta chains from one sample sequenced in a study of T cells in localized non-small cell lung cancer. Profiled with immunoSEQ multiplex PCR; TCRdb holds only in-frame clones, not every one. The sample contains roughly 35,000 clones, approximately 92% of which appear only once. The input for sequencing was peripheral blood, taken before any cancer treatment. Receptors were obtained from an older female donor with stage I lung adenocarcinoma.

V and J are TRBV2 and TRBJ1-2, with D tentatively TRBD1 (5 bases). The CDR3 runs to 15 residues. Germline values: CDR1 SNHLY, CDR2 FYNNEI. V was pared by 3 bases and J by 2 bases, with 13 bases between. The CDR3 region is CASSERSWDNYGYTF. CDR3 DNA: TGTGCCAGCAGTGAGAGGAGTTGGGACAACTATGGCTACACCTTC.

This chain joins TRBV18 and TRBJ1-1; D may be TRBD1 (5 bases). The V end was cut by 1 base, the J end by 0 bases, with 9 bases between. This CDR3 spans 15 amino acids. Germline CDR1 KGHSH, CDR2 LQKENI. The CDR3 DNA sequence: TGTGCCAGCTCACCACTACGGGGACTGAACACTGAAGCTTTCTTT. Translation gives CASSPLRGLNTEAFF.

The chain couples TRBV6-6 to TRBJ1-5; D is unresolved. This CDR3 is 13 amino acids long. Germline CDR1 and CDR2: MNHNY and SVGAGI (reference sequence). The V end lost 5 bases, the J end lost 7 bases, and 12 bases lay between the germline ends. The CDR3 reads CASSPTEIQPQHF. CDR3 in DNA: TGTGCCAGCAGTCCTACAGAGATCCAGCCCCAGCATTTT.

This chain links TRBV29-1 with TRBJ2-5; 8 bases are shared with TRBD2. CDR1 and CDR2 from the germline V gene are SQVTM and ANQGSEA. Losses at the gene ends were 6 bases for V and 9 bases for J; bases not matched to a gene: 9. The CDR3 runs to 12 residues. The CDR3 region is CSVNGGAEAQYF. The CDR3 DNA reads as TGCAGCGTCAACGGGGGGGCGGAAGCCCAGTACTTC.

The V and J genes are TRBV6-1 and TRBJ1-3, with D possibly TRBD1 on 6 matching bases. Trimming removed 8 bases from V and 11 bases from J, with 16 bases in between. The germline CDR1 and CDR2 sequences are MNHNS and SASEGT. The CDR3 has 12 residues. For the CDR3, the DNA is TGTGCCAGCCAGCCCACTTCAGGGGCCATATATTTT. It translates to CASQPTSGAIYF.

The chain combines TRBV11-3 with TRBJ2-7; 10 bases are shared with TRBD2. Germline loops: CDR1 SGHNT, CDR2 YENEEA. This CDR3 is built from 14 residues. With V trimmed by 8 bases and J by 5 bases, 9 bases remained unmatched. The CDR3 loop reads CASGLTSGVHEQYF. CDR3 nucleotide sequence: TGTGCCAGCGGCCTCACTAGCGGGGTACACGAGCAGTACTTC.

As DNA, the CDR3 is TGCAGCGTTGCCATAGGGAACACTGAAGCTTTCTTT. Translating it yields CSVAIGNTEAFF. The chain is built from TRBV29-1 and TRBJ1-1; D gene uncertain. The CDR3 has 12 residues. Germline V gives CDR1 SQVTM, CDR2 ANQGSEA. V was clipped by 4 bases and J by 1 base, with 7 bases between them.

The V call is TRBV5-1, the J call TRBJ2-6, with 12 bases that match TRBD1. V was pared by 4 bases and J by 4 bases, with 9 bases of the junction left unmatched. Germline CDR1 and CDR2: SGHRS and YFSETQ. This CDR3 region has 18 residues. The CDR3 loop is CASSPGTGGTTGANVLTF. In DNA form, the CDR3 reads TGCGCCAGCAGCCCCGGGACAGGGGGCACAACAGGGGCCAACGTCCTGACTTTC. The variable domain in full, completed from reference TRBV5-1 and TRBJ2-6, reads KAGVTQTPRYLIKTRGQQVTLSCSPISGHRSVSWYQQTPGQGLQFLFEYFSETQRNKGNFPGRFSGRQFSNSRSEMNVSTLELGDSALYLCASSPGTGGTTGANVLTFGAGSRLTVL.

This clone was counted once. The rearrangement uses TRBV30 and TRBJ1-1; D might be TRBD1 (6 bases). CDR1 is GTSNPN, CDR2 SVGIG, per germline (reference sequence). The CDR3 covers 16 residues. The V end lost 0 bases, the J end lost 4 bases, and 18 bases lay between the germline ends. The CDR3 reads CAWSVPTGRGSTEAFF. The CDR3 bases are TGTGCCTGGAGTGTTCCAACGGGCAGGGGATCCACTGAAGCTTTCTTT.

V is TRBV25-1 and J is TRBJ2-2; D gene uncertain. The CDR3 has 13 amino acids. V was shortened by 6 bases and J by 0 bases, with 5 bases between the two germline ends. The germline CDR1 and CDR2 sequences are MGHDK and SYGVNS. DNA for the CDR3: TGTGCCAGCAGAACTACGAACACCGGGGAGCTGTTTTTT. Its protein is CASRTTNTGELFF.

The genes are TRBV30 and TRBJ2-7; possible D gene TRBD1, 6 bases. This CDR3 has 14 amino acids. V was pared by 0 bases and J by 4 bases, with 13 bases between. From germline, CDR1 is GTSNPN and CDR2 SVGIG (reference sequence). CDR3 nucleotides: TGTGCCTGGAGTGTAAGGGCAGGGGAGTACGAGCAGTACTTC. This encodes CAWSVRAGEYEQYF.